The 18 T cell receptor beta chains below all came from one sample that was sequenced in a study of Ad26.COV2.S vaccination and SARS-CoV-2 variants. The treatment was: about 20 received Ad26.COV2.S at low or high dose, single or two shots; 5 received placebo; per-sample allocation not given. Day 63 after the first vaccine or placebo injection was the time point for sampling. This table comes from immunoSEQ multiplex PCR, and its TCRdb copy is limited to in-frame clones, with some not included. Of about 400,000 clones in the sample, roughly 90% were seen once. The starting material was peripheral blood, obtained in a trial of Ad26.COV2.S vaccine versus placebo. Source of these receptors: a person aged 18 to 59 who received the Ad26.COV2.S COVID-19 vaccine or a placebo.

The chain has TRBV2 and TRBJ2-7; D might be TRBD2 (6 bases). Germline V gene lookup returns CDR1 SNHLY and CDR2 FYNNEI. The V and J ends lost 4 bases and 6 bases respectively, with 19 bases between them. The CDR3 is made up of 15 amino acids. CDR3 protein: CASSGRTALGGEQYF. DNA for the CDR3: TGTGCCAGCAGTGGGCGGACTGCCCTGGGAGGCGAGCAGTACTTC.

The chain carries TRBV6-1 and TRBJ2-1; D possibly corresponds to TRBD1 (6 bases). This CDR3 contains 14 residues. Per the germline V gene, CDR1 is MNHNS and CDR2 is SASEGT. Trimming took off 3 bases at V and 2 bases at J, with 8 bases between the two ends. The DNA for the CDR3 is TGTGCCAGCAGTGACAGGGGCCCCTACAATGAGCAGTTCTTC. Protein: CASSDRGPYNEQFF.

This clone was counted a single time. The chain carries TRBV3-1 (or the pseudogene TRBV3-2) and TRBJ2-7; D perhaps matches TRBD2 (6 bases). This CDR3 spans 13 amino acids. Looked up from germline, CDR1 is LGHDT and CDR2 is YNNKEL (reference sequence). V was cut by 3 bases and J by 6 bases, with 12 bases left in between. CDR3 DNA: TGTGCCAGCAGCCACTCCCGGAGGGGCGAGCAGTACTTC. This sequence encodes CASSHSRRGEQYF.

The chain joins TRBV6-1 to TRBJ1-3, with D unclear. The CDR3 length is 14 residues. V was shortened by 3 bases and J by 4 bases, with 10 bases between the two germline ends. The germline V gene has CDR1 MNHNS and CDR2 SASEGT. CDR3 DNA sequence: TGTGCCAGCAGTGAGGGCCCGCCCGGAAACACCATATATTTT. It yields the protein CASSEGPPGNTIYF.

The CDR3 sequence is CASSMGTLGANVLTF. The CDR3 DNA follows: TGTGCCAGTAGTATGGGGACCCTGGGGGCCAACGTCCTGACTTTC. The chain joins TRBV19 to TRBJ2-6; D assignment may be TRBD1 or TRBD2 (5 bases each). The ends were cut back, 3 bases at V and 4 bases at J, with 10 bases in the middle. CDR3 length: 15 amino acids. Germline CDR1 and CDR2: LNHDA and SQIVND (reference sequence).

The genes are TRBV11-2 and TRBJ2-3; 9 bases are a match to TRBD2. Germline V CDR1 and CDR2: SGHAT, FQNNGV. CDR3 length: 14 residues. V gave up 5 bases and J gave up 3 bases; unmatched junction bases: 3. The CDR3 protein is CASSATSGTDTQYF. Written as DNA, the CDR3 is TGTGCCAGCAGCGCTACTAGCGGGACAGATACGCAGTATTTT.

This clone showed up just a few times. The rearrangement joins TRBV19 to TRBJ2-3; 12 nucleotides align to TRBD2. After removal of 6 bases from V and 11 bases from J, the junction contained 12 bases not matched to a gene. The CDR3 totals 15 residues. The germline CDR1 and CDR2 sequences are LNHDA and SQIVND (reference sequence). CDR3 in amino acids: CASRTPLAGGDQQYF. DNA for the CDR3: TGTGCCAGTAGGACCCCTCTAGCGGGAGGGGACCAGCAGTATTTT. The variable domain in full, with the rest retrieved from reference TRBV19 and TRBJ2-3, is DGGITQSPKYLFRKEGQNVTLSCEQNLNHDAMYWYRQDPGQGLRLIYYSQIVNDFQKGDIAEGYSVSREKKESFPLTVTSAQKNPTAFYLCASRTPLAGGDQQYFGPGTRLTVL.

The chain uses TRBV11-3 and TRBJ1-6; TRBD1 might be the D (6 bases). This CDR3 region has 15 residues. The ends were cut back, 5 bases at V and 3 bases at J, with 11 bases in the middle. Germline CDR1 reads SGHNT; CDR2 reads YENEEA. The CDR3 sequence: CASSPRDNYNSPLHF. DNA of the CDR3: TGTGCCAGCAGCCCTCGGGACAACTATAATTCACCCCTCCACTTT.

This chain links TRBV19 with TRBJ2-1; D may match TRBD1 or TRBD2 (5 bases each). The germline V gene has CDR1 LNHDA and CDR2 SQIVND (reference sequence). Trimming pared 9 bases from V and 2 bases from J, leaving 17 bases between. The CDR3 covers 15 residues. CDR3 nucleotides: TGTGCCAGCGGGCATCGGGGCCCCCCCTACAATGAGCAGTTCTTC. It translates to CASGHRGPPYNEQFF.

This chain connects TRBV6-4 to TRBJ1-5; the match to TRBD1 covers 9 bases. This CDR3 has 16 residues. The germline V gene encodes CDR1 MRHNA and CDR2 SNTAGT. V trimming: 3 bases; J trimming: 10 bases; junction bases outside the gene matches: 13. CDR3 nucleotides: TGTGCCAGCAGTGAAGGGGGGACAGGGATGAAGTTTCCCCAGCATTTT. Its translation is CASSEGGTGMKFPQHF.

The rearrangement joins TRBV28 to TRBJ1-2; D is unresolved. In germline, CDR1 is MDHEN, CDR2 SYDVKM. This CDR3 is built from 11 residues. The V and J ends lost 6 bases and 4 bases respectively, with 6 bases between them. The CDR3: CASRRSYGYTF. The CDR3 region has the DNA TGTGCCAGCAGGAGGAGCTATGGCTACACCTTC.

The V gene is TRBV30, the J gene TRBJ2-7, with D possibly TRBD2 on 6 matching bases. Trimming stripped 5 bases from V and 3 bases from J, with 17 bases between. Germline CDR1 is GTSNPN and CDR2 is SVGIG (reference sequence). The CDR3 is 14 amino acids. For the CDR3, the DNA is TGTGCCTGGGGTCGGGTCGGTAGCGGCTACGAGCAGTACTTC. It encodes CAWGRVGSGYEQYF.

This chain joins TRBV28 and TRBJ2-2; 7 bases line up with TRBD2. Germline values: CDR1 MDHEN, CDR2 SYDVKM. This CDR3 region has 15 residues. V lost 1 base, J lost 5 bases, and 4 bases stayed unmatched. The CDR3 region is CASSLLGTTTGELFF. The CDR3 DNA reads as TGTGCCAGCAGTTTATTGGGGACTACGACCGGGGAGCTGTTTTTT.

This chain connects TRBV5-1 to TRBJ2-5, with 9 nucleotides matching TRBD2. CDR1 is SGHRS, CDR2 YFSETQ, per germline. V trimming: 4 bases; J trimming: 2 bases; junction bases outside the gene matches: 15. The CDR3 is made up of 18 amino acids. The DNA of the CDR3 is TGCGCCAGCAGCGTATGGACTAGTGGGGCGGGAGGGCAAGAGACCCAGTACTTC. It specifies CASSVWTSGAGGQETQYF.

The chain has TRBV5-4 and TRBJ1-4; D is perhaps TRBD1 (6 bases). Germline lookup yields CDR1 SGHNT and CDR2 YYREEE (reference sequence). The CDR3 sequence is 17 residues long. V was cut by 0 bases and J by 6 bases, with 18 bases left in between. CDR3 sequence: CASSLGSHRATDEKLFF. In DNA, the CDR3 is TGTGCCAGCAGCTTGGGATCCCACAGGGCCACAGATGAAAAACTGTTTTTT. Variable domain in full (rest from reference TRBV5-4 and TRBJ1-4): ETGVTQSPTHLIKTRGQQVTLRCSSQSGHNTVSWYQQALGQGPQFIFQYYREEENGRGNFPPRFSGLQFPNYSSELNVNALELDDSALYLCASSLGSHRATDEKLFFGSGTQLSVL.

The rearrangement links TRBV30 to TRBJ1-1, with 7 nucleotides matching TRBD1. The CDR3 runs 14 residues. The germline gives CDR1 GTSNPN, CDR2 SVGIG (reference sequence). V was pared by 3 bases and J by 4 bases, with 8 bases of the junction left unmatched. The CDR3 DNA sequence: TGTGCCTGGAGGGGACAGAACTCGGGCACTGAAGCTTTCTTT. Residues: CAWRGQNSGTEAFF.

The chain links TRBV28 to TRBJ2-1; TRBD2 aligns across 12 bases. The junction had 5 bases not matched to a gene; V was cut back by 4 bases and J by 7 bases. CDR3 length equals 15 residues. Germline CDR1 and CDR2: MDHEN and SYDVKM. CDR3 nucleotides: TGTGCCAGCAGTTCGACTAGCGGGAGTAGAAATGAGCAGTTCTTC. Protein sequence: CASSSTSGSRNEQFF.

The chain carries TRBV4-1 and TRBJ2-2; D call uncertain. V was trimmed by 8 bases and J by 3 bases, leaving 7 bases between them. This CDR3 is built from 12 residues. Germline V gives CDR1 MGHRA, CDR2 YSYEKL. As DNA, the CDR3 is TGCGCCAGCGCGGCGGACACCGGGGAGCTGTTTTTT. Its protein product is CASAADTGELFF.